This T cell receptor beta chain came from a study of cytomegalovirus exposure and HLA in healthy donors. PCR employed 60 Vbeta and 13 Jbeta primers. Profiling relied on immunoSEQ multiplex PCR, and the TCRdb table lists in-frame clones only, not all of them. The sample records roughly 190,000 clones, about 9% being singletons. This clone appeared a few times. Its specificity is not known. Whole-study results and caveats: Altogether, 170 or so TCR beta chains were recorded as cytomegalovirus-associated.

In germline, CDR1 is LGHNA, CDR2 YNFKEQ. The CDR3 totals 14 residues. J gave up 7 bases and V 1 base, and 6 bases lay outside the gene matches. Sequences were obtained from PBMCs. The rearrangement links TRBV4-2 to TRBJ2-5; 7 bases align to TRBD1. The receptor was derived from a woman under 40 in good health and CMV-seropositive. The CDR3 nucleotides are TGTGCCAGCAGCCAAGGAGGGGGCAAGGTGACCCAGTACTTC. Its translation: CASSQGGGKVTQYF.